The 29 T cell receptor beta chains in this list originate from one sample, sequenced in a study of OX40 agonist ivuxolimab in advanced cancers. TCRdb's copy holds only in-frame clones and misses some; the assay was immunoSEQ multiplex PCR. This table holds roughly 48,000 clones, around 85% found once. Specimen: CD4+ or CD8+ T cells sorted from blood, collected in a trial of the OX40 agonist ivuxolimab. These receptor sequences come from an adult with an advanced solid tumor such as melanoma, head and neck, liver or kidney cancer.

The chain employs TRBV7-3 and TRBJ2-7, with TRBD2 matching over 7 bases. V dropped 5 bases and J dropped 2; count of bases not matched to a gene: 9. Germline CDR1 reads SGHTA; CDR2 reads FQGTGA. This CDR3 contains 15 residues. CDR3 sequence (DNA): TGTGCCAGCAGCCCCCGGGGGGACGGGCCCTACGAGCAGTACTTC. Protein: CASSPRGDGPYEQYF.

This CDR3 reads CASSQGQGGNYGYTF. The CDR3 region has the DNA TGTGCCAGCAGCCAAGGTCAGGGGGGGAACTATGGCTACACCTTC. This chain links TRBV4-2 with TRBJ1-2; TRBD1 matches 7 bases. The CDR3 has 15 residues. V was pared by 1 base and J by 2 bases, with 4 bases of the junction left unmatched. In germline, CDR1 is LGHNA, CDR2 YNFKEQ.

The V gene is TRBV27, the J gene TRBJ1-4; D is perhaps TRBD1 (5 bases). The CDR3 length is 15 residues. Germline V gene data show CDR1 as MNHEY and CDR2 as SMNVEV (reference sequence). With 6 bases removed from V and 6 bases from J, the gap between germline ends came to 17 bases. The chain's CDR3 is CASRRTLGLDEKLFF. CDR3 nucleotides: TGTGCCAGCAGGCGTACCCTGGGGCTAGATGAAAAACTGTTTTTT.

The chain joins TRBV2 to TRBJ2-5; 10 positions agree with TRBD2. There are 14 residues in the CDR3. CDR1 and CDR2 from the germline V gene are SNHLY and FYNNEI. After removal of 7 bases from V and 2 bases from J, the junction contained 4 bases not matched to a gene. The CDR3 DNA follows: TGTGCCAGCAATCGACTAGCGGGTCAAGAGACCCAGTACTTC. The encoded protein is CASNRLAGQETQYF.

The rearrangement uses TRBV6-5 and TRBJ2-2; D ambiguous. The V and J ends lost 4 bases and 3 bases respectively, with 9 bases between them. Germline CDR1 MNHEY, CDR2 SVGAGI. CDR3 length: 14 residues. The CDR3 sequence is CASSLEYDTGELFF. DNA for the CDR3: TGTGCCAGCAGTTTAGAGTACGACACCGGGGAGCTGTTTTTT.

The chain is built from TRBV5-4 and TRBJ1-2; 12 positions agree with TRBD1. The CDR3 sequence is 14 residues long. Unmatched junction bases numbered 5, after V lost 3 bases and J lost 8 bases. Germline V CDR1 and CDR2: SGHNT, YYREEE (reference sequence). The DNA for the CDR3 is TGTGCCAGCAGCTCGGGACAGGGGGCGCGGGGCTACACCTTC. It translates to CASSSGQGARGYTF.

The V and J genes are TRBV18 and TRBJ2-1; 14 bases map to TRBD2. Germline lookup yields CDR1 KGHSH and CDR2 LQKENI. The CDR3 has 16 amino acids. V was pared by 4 bases and J by 6 bases, with 5 bases of the junction left unmatched. The CDR3 spells CASSQGTSGGFNEQFF. Written as DNA, the CDR3 is TGTGCCAGCTCACAAGGGACTAGCGGGGGTTTCAATGAGCAGTTCTTC.

The V gene is TRBV29-1, the J gene TRBJ2-5, with D perhaps TRBD2 (6 bases). CDR1 SQVTM and CDR2 ANQGSEA come from the germline V gene. There are 14 residues in the CDR3. V was pared by 3 bases and J by 0 bases, with 11 bases between. This chain's CDR3 is CSVELAAYQETQYF. CDR3 DNA sequence: TGCAGCGTTGAGTTAGCGGCGTACCAAGAGACCCAGTACTTC. Based on the CDR3 plus reference TRBV29-1 and TRBJ2-5, the full variable domain is SAVISQKPSRDICQRGTSLTIQCQVDSQVTMMFWYRQQPGQSLTLIATANQGSEATYESGFVIDKFPISRPNLTFSTLTVSNMSPEDSSIYLCSVELAAYQETQYFGPGTRLLVL.

This chain connects TRBV20-1 to TRBJ2-1, with no clear D. In germline, CDR1 is DFQATT, CDR2 SNEGSKA (reference sequence). The CDR3 has 11 residues. V lost 5 bases and J 4 bases, leaving 6 bases between the germline ends. This CDR3 is CSAVRYNEQFF. DNA for the CDR3: TGCAGTGCTGTAAGATACAATGAGCAGTTCTTC.

The CDR3 DNA is TGTGCCAGCTCACCACTAGGGGCGAACACTGAAGCTTTCTTT. Translated: CASSPLGANTEAFF. This rearrangement joins TRBV18 to TRBJ1-1; D is perhaps TRBD1 (5 bases). This CDR3 has 14 residues. Germline V lookup: CDR1 KGHSH, CDR2 LQKENI. Trimming took 1 base from V and 1 from J, leaving 7 bases between them.

The chain uses TRBV5-4 and TRBJ2-1, with TRBD2 matching over 15 bases. The CDR3 sequence is 17 residues long. Trimming took 7 bases from V and 4 from J; bases not matched to a gene: 9. Germline-derived CDR1 and CDR2 are SGHNT and YYREEE (reference sequence). Written as DNA, the CDR3 is TGTGCCAGCCGAGGGACTAGCGGGGGGAGTCATTACAATGAGCAGTTCTTC. As protein: CASRGTSGGSHYNEQFF.

CDR3 region: CANSTPRVGQRAYEQYF. In DNA, the CDR3 is TGTGCCAACTCAACTCCAAGGGTAGGGCAGAGAGCCTACGAGCAGTACTTC. J is TRBJ2-7 and V is TRBV27; D remains ambiguous. The CDR3 loop spans 17 amino acids. The germline CDR1 and CDR2 sequences are MNHEY and SMNVEV (reference sequence). V was cut by 10 bases and J by 2 bases, with 27 bases left in between.

The CDR3, as DNA: TGTGCCTGGAGTGTGAGCGGCATTCAGTACTTC. Translated, it gives CAWSVSGIQYF. The chain combines TRBV30 with TRBJ2-4; possibly TRBD2 for D (5 bases). Per the germline V gene, CDR1 is GTSNPN and CDR2 is SVGIG (reference sequence). The CDR3 has 11 amino acids. The V and J ends lost 0 bases and 9 bases respectively, with 6 bases between them.

The V and J genes are TRBV19 and TRBJ1-5; D remains unclear. The ends were cut back, 3 bases at V and 0 bases at J, with 12 bases in the middle. The germline V gene has CDR1 LNHDA and CDR2 SQIVND (reference sequence). CDR3 size: 16 residues. The chain's CDR3 is CASSIPAGYSNQPQHF. In DNA, the CDR3 is TGTGCCAGTAGTATTCCCGCAGGATATAGCAATCAGCCCCAGCATTTT.

This sequence joins TRBV19 and TRBJ2-7; D might be TRBD2 (5 bases). The CDR3 extends over 14 amino acids. The germline V and J ends were trimmed by 3 bases and 1 base, with 10 bases remaining between them. CDR1 is LNHDA, CDR2 SQIVND, per germline (reference sequence). The CDR3 sequence is CASSIEGASYEQYF. CDR3 DNA sequence: TGTGCCAGTAGTATCGAGGGAGCGTCCTACGAGCAGTACTTC.

The chain employs TRBV9 and TRBJ2-5; TRBD1 is a possible D gene (7 bases). Trimming stripped 2 bases from V and 1 base from J, with 15 bases between. Looked up from germline, CDR1 is SGDLS and CDR2 is YYNGEE. This CDR3 comprises 16 residues. CDR3 sequence reads: CASSVGAGGFQETQYF. The CDR3 DNA follows: TGTGCCAGCAGCGTTGGGGCAGGGGGGTTCCAAGAGACCCAGTACTTC.

The chain employs TRBV19 and TRBJ1-2; D unresolved. The CDR3 totals 11 residues. Germline-derived CDR1 and CDR2 are LNHDA and SQIVND (reference sequence). The germline V and J ends were trimmed by 2 bases and 8 bases, with 6 bases remaining between them. The chain's CDR3 is CASSILGGYTF. The CDR3, as DNA: TGTGCCAGTAGTATATTAGGGGGCTACACCTTC.

The chain employs TRBV9 and TRBJ2-2, with D perhaps TRBD1 (5 bases). V lost 0 bases and J 5 bases, leaving 14 bases between the germline ends. CDR1 and CDR2 (germline): SGDLS, YYNGEE. The CDR3 sequence is 16 residues long. The CDR3 DNA follows: TGTGCCAGCAGCGTAGCGTGGCAGGGTGGAACCGGGGAGCTGTTTTTT. The encoded protein is CASSVAWQGGTGELFF.

The chain uses TRBV6-5 and TRBJ1-5; D ambiguous. Germline lookup yields CDR1 MNHEY and CDR2 SVGAGI. Trimming removed 5 bases at V and 5 bases at J, with 16 bases between. There are 15 residues in the CDR3. CDR3 sequence: CASSVGLPQDQPQHF. CDR3 in DNA: TGTGCCAGCAGTGTCGGGCTCCCCCAGGATCAGCCCCAGCATTTT.

The V call is TRBV7-9, the J call TRBJ1-1; the match to TRBD1 covers 8 bases. J lost 3 bases, V lost 2 bases, and 2 bases had no gene match. Looked up from germline, CDR1 is SEHNR and CDR2 is FQNEAQ (reference sequence). The CDR3 runs to 14 residues. The CDR3 DNA follows: TGTGCCAGCAGCTTACTACAGGGGGACACTGAAGCTTTCTTT. Translating it yields CASSLLQGDTEAFF.

V is TRBV6-1 and J is TRBJ1-1; the D is unclear. The CDR3 is made up of 15 amino acids. Deletions cut 4 bases from V and 10 bases from J, with 22 bases between. Germline loops: CDR1 MNHNS, CDR2 SASEGT. The CDR3 is CASSVSGPGGNGAFF. DNA of the CDR3: TGTGCCAGCAGTGTGTCCGGGCCGGGTGGAAATGGAGCTTTCTTT.

This clone came up a few times. This rearrangement joins TRBV30 to TRBJ2-3, with D possibly being TRBD1 (6 bases). Germline CDR1 is GTSNPN and CDR2 is SVGIG (reference sequence). This CDR3 is 14 amino acids long. Trimming took off 4 bases at V and 2 bases at J, with 13 bases between the two ends. The CDR3 is CAWNQGSNTDTQYF. The CDR3 DNA follows: TGTGCCTGGAACCAGGGGAGCAACACAGATACGCAGTATTTT.

The chain has TRBV6-5 and TRBJ2-7; possible D gene TRBD1, 6 bases. Trimming shortened V by 8 bases and J by 0 bases, and 14 bases separated the two germline ends. The CDR3 consists of 14 residues. CDR1 MNHEY and CDR2 SVGAGI come from the germline V gene. The CDR3 sequence is CASGTQGSSYEQYF. DNA for the CDR3: TGTGCCAGCGGAACACAGGGAAGCTCCTACGAGCAGTACTTC.

The table lists this clone with a few counts. The chain joins TRBV19 to TRBJ1-2; D may be TRBD1 (5 bases). Trimming shortened V by 6 bases and J by 8 bases, and 16 bases separated the two germline ends. Germline CDR1 is LNHDA and CDR2 is SQIVND (reference sequence). This CDR3 comprises 13 residues. The CDR3 DNA is TGTGCCAGTAGATTCAGGGAGAATCAGGGCTACACCTTC. Encoded protein: CASRFRENQGYTF.

The J gene is TRBJ2-1, the V gene TRBV6-6; 10 bases match TRBD2. Germline lookup yields CDR1 MNHNY and CDR2 SVGAGI (reference sequence). This CDR3 spans 15 amino acids. Germline trimming cut 6 bases from V and 5 bases from J; bases unmatched to any gene: 7. Here the CDR3 reads CASSPGLAKNNEQFF. CDR3 nucleotides: TGTGCCAGCAGCCCGGGACTAGCGAAAAACAATGAGCAGTTCTTC.

The chain uses TRBV29-1 and TRBJ1-6, with D perhaps matching TRBD1 (6 bases). This CDR3 has 15 amino acids. Germline-derived CDR1 and CDR2 are SQVTM and ANQGSEA. V was cut by 6 bases and J by 6 bases, with 18 bases left in between. The CDR3: CSVRWTAGTNSPLHF. CDR3 in DNA: TGCAGCGTGAGGTGGACAGCAGGTACTAATTCACCCCTCCACTTT.

The chain uses TRBV27 and TRBJ2-5, with D perhaps given as TRBD1 or TRBD2 (6 bases each). Germline CDR1 MNHEY, CDR2 SMNVEV (reference sequence). Between the trimmed V and J ends, which lost 1 base and 2 bases, there was a span of 14 bases. This CDR3 is built from 16 residues. The DNA of the CDR3 is TGTGCCAGCAGTTTATACTTAGGGGGGACACAAGAGACCCAGTACTTC. The encoded protein is CASSLYLGGTQETQYF.

V gene TRBV9 combines with J gene TRBJ2-2; 11 positions agree with TRBD1. The germline gives CDR1 SGDLS, CDR2 YYNGEE. The CDR3 is made up of 16 amino acids. V was pared by 0 bases and J by 3 bases, with 1 base of the junction left unmatched. CDR3 sequence: CASSVAGQGDTGELFF. CDR3 bases: TGTGCCAGCAGCGTAGCGGGACAGGGGGACACCGGGGAGCTGTTTTTT.

The J gene is TRBJ1-1, the V gene TRBV6-1; no reliable D call. Deletions cut 6 bases from V and 1 base from J, with 15 bases between. Germline V lookup: CDR1 MNHNS, CDR2 SASEGT. This CDR3 is built from 15 residues. The CDR3 DNA reads TGTGCCAGCAGAATCGTGAGGCTTCAGAACACTGAAGCTTTCTTT. Its translation: CASRIVRLQNTEAFF.